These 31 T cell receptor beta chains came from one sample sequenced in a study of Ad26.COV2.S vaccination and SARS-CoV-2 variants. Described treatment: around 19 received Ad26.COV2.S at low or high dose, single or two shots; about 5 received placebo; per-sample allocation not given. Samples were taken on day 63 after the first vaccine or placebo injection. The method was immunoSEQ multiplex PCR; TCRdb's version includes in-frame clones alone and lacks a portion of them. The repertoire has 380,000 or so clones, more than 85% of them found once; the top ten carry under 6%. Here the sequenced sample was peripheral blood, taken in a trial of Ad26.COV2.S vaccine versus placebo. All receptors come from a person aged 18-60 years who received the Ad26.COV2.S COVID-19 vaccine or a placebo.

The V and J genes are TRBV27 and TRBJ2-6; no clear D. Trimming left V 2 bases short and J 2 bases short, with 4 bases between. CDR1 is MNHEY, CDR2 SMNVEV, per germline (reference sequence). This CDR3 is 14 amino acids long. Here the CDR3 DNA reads TGTGCCAGCAGTTTAGGGGCTGGGGCCAACGTCCTGACTTTC. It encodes CASSLGAGANVLTF.

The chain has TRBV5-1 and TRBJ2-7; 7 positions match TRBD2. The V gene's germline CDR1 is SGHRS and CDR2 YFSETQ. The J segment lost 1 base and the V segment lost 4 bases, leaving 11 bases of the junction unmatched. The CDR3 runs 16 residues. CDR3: CASSHQGGEVSYEQYF. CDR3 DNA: TGCGCCAGCAGCCATCAGGGAGGGGAGGTGTCCTACGAGCAGTACTTC.

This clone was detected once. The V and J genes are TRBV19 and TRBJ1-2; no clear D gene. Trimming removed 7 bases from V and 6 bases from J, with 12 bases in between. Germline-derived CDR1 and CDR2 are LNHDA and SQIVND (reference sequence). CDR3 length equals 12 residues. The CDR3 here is CASTQNYDGYTF. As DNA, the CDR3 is TGTGCCAGTACTCAGAACTATGATGGCTACACCTTC. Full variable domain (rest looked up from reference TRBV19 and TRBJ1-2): DGGITQSPKYLFRKEGQNVTLSCEQNLNHDAMYWYRQDPGQGLRLIYYSQIVNDFQKGDIAEGYSVSREKKESFPLTVTSAQKNPTAFYLCASTQNYDGYTFGSGTRLTVV.

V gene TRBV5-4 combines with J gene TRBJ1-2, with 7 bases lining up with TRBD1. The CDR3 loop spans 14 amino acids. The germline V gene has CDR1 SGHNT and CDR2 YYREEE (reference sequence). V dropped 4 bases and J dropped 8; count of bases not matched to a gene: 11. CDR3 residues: CASSATGRARGYTF. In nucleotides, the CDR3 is TGTGCCAGCAGCGCGACAGGGAGGGCTCGGGGCTACACCTTC. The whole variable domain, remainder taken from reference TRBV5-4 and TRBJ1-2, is ETGVTQSPTHLIKTRGQQVTLRCSSQSGHNTVSWYQQALGQGPQFIFQYYREEENGRGNFPPRFSGLQFPNYSSELNVNALELDDSALYLCASSATGRARGYTFGSGTRLTVV.

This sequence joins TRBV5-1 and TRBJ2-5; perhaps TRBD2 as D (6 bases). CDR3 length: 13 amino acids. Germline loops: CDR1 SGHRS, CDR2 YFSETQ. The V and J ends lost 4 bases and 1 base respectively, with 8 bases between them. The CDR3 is CASSAGLQETQYF. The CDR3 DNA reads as TGCGCCAGCAGCGCGGGACTCCAAGAGACCCAGTACTTC.

The CDR3 loop reads CASSSFDRGYEQYF. CDR3 in DNA: TGTGCCAGCAGTTCCTTCGACAGGGGTTACGAGCAGTACTTC. The chain joins TRBV28 to TRBJ2-7; 8 bases agree with TRBD1. V was pared by 4 bases and J by 4 bases, with 6 bases of the junction left unmatched. The CDR3 has 14 residues. Germline CDR1 is MDHEN and CDR2 is SYDVKM. Together with reference TRBV28 and TRBJ2-7, the CDR3 gives the full variable domain: DVKVTQSSRYLVKRTGEKVFLECVQDMDHENMFWYRQDPGLGLRLIYFSYDVKMKEKGDIPEGYSVSREKKERFSLILESASTNQTSMYLCASSSFDRGYEQYFGPGTRLTVT.

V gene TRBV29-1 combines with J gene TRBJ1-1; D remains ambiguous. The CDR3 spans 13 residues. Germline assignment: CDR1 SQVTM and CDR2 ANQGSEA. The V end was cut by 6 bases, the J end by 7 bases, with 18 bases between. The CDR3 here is CSVTLPGHSEAFF. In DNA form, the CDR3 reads TGCAGCGTGACTTTACCGGGCCACAGTGAAGCTTTCTTT.

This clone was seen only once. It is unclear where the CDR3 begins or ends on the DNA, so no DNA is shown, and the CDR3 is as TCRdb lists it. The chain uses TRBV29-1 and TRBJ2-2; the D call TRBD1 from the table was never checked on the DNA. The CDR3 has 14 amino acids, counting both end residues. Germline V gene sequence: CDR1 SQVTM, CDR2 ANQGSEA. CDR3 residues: CSVGPGQPTGELFF.

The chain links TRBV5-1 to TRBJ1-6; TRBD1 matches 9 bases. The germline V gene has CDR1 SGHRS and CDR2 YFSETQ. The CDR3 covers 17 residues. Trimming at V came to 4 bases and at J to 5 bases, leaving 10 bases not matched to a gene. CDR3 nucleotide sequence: TGCGCCAGCAGCCCAGGCCGGGACAGGGCGGATAATTCACCCCTCCACTTT. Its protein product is CASSPGRDRADNSPLHF.

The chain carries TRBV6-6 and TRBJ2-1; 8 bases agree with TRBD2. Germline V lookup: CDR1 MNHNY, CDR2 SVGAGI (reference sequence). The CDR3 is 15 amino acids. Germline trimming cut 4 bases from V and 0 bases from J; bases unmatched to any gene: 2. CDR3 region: CASSFGTSSYNEQFF. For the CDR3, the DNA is TGTGCCAGCAGTTTTGGGACTAGCTCCTACAATGAGCAGTTCTTC.

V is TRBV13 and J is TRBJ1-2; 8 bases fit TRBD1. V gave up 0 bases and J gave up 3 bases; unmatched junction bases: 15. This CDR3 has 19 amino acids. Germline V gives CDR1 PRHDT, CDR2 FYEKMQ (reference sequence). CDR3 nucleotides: TGTGCCAGCAGCTTAGGGTCCCGGACAGGGATGCTCGGGTACTATGGCTACACCTTC. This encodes CASSLGSRTGMLGYYGYTF.

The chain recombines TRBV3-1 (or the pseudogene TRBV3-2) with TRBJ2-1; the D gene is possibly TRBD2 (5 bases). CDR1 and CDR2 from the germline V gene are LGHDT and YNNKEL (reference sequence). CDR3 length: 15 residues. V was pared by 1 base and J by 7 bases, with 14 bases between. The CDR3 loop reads CASSQVRGSRNEQFF. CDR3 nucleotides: TGTGCCAGCAGCCAAGTACGCGGGTCTCGGAATGAGCAGTTCTTC.

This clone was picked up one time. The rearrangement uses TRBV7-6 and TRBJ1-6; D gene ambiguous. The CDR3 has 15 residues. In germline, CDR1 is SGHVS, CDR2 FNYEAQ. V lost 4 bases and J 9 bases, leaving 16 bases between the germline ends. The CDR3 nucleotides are TGTGCCAGCAGCTATAGTGAGGGTTCCCGTTCACCCCTCCACTTT. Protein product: CASSYSEGSRSPLHF.

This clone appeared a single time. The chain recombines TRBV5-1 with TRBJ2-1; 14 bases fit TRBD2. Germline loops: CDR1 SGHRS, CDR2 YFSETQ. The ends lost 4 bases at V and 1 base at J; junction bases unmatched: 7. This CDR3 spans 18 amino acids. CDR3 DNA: TGCGCCAGCAGCACGGGACTAGCGGGAGCGGGATCCTACAATGAGCAGTTCTTC. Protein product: CASSTGLAGAGSYNEQFF.

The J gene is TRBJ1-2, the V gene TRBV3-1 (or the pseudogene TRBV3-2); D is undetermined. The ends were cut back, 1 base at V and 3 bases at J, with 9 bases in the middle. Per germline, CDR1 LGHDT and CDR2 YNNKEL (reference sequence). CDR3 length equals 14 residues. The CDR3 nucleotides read TGTGCCAGCAGCCAAGTGCTGGGCGACTATGGCTACACCTTC. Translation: CASSQVLGDYGYTF.

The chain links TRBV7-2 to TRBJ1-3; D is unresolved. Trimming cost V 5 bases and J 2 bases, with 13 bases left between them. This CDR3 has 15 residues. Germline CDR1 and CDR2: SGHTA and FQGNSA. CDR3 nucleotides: TGTGCCAGCAGCATGCGGGTAGGGCCTGGAAACACCATATATTTT. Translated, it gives CASSMRVGPGNTIYF.

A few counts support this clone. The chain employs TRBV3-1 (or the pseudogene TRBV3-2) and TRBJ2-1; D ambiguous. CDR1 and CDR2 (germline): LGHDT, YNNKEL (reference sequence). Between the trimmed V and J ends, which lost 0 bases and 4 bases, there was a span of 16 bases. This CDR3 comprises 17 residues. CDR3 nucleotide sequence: TGTGCCAGCAGCCAAGATCGAGACACCCTTAGATACAATGAGCAGTTCTTC. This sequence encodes CASSQDRDTLRYNEQFF.

The CDR3 loop reads CASSQTVDRSYGYTF. The DNA for the CDR3 is TGCGCCAGCAGCCAAACTGTCGACAGGAGCTATGGCTACACCTTC. This sequence joins TRBV5-1 and TRBJ1-2; tentatively, D is TRBD1 (6 bases). V lost 4 bases and J lost 4, with 17 bases in between. This CDR3 has 15 residues. CDR1 is SGHRS, CDR2 YFSETQ, per germline. The full variable domain, with the rest looked up from reference TRBV5-1 and TRBJ1-2, is KAGVTQTPRYLIKTRGQQVTLSCSPISGHRSVSWYQQTPGQGLQFLFEYFSETQRNKGNFPGRFSGRQFSNSRSEMNVSTLELGDSALYLCASSQTVDRSYGYTFGSGTRLTVV.

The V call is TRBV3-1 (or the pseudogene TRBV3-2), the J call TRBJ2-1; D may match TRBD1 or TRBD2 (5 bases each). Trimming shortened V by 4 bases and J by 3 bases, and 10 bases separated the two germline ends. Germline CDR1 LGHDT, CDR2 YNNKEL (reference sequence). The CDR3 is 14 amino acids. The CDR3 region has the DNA TGTGCCAGCAGCCCCGGGGCGATCTACAATGAGCAGTTCTTC. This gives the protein CASSPGAIYNEQFF.

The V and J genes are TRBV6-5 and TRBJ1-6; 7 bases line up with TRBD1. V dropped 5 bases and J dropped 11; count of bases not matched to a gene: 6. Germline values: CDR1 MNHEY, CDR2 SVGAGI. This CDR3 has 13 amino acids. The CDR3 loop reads CASSKGGGAPLHF. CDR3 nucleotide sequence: TGTGCCAGCAGTAAGGGAGGGGGCGCACCCCTCCACTTT.

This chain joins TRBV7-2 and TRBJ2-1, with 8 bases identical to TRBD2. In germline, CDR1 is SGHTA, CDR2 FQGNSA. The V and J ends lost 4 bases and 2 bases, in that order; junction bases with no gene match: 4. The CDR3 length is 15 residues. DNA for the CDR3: TGTGCCAGCAGCTACGGGAGGGCCGCCTACAATGAGCAGTTCTTC. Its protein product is CASSYGRAAYNEQFF. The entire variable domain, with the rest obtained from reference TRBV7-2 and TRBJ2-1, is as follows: GAGVSQSPSNKVTEKGKDVELRCDPISGHTALYWYRQSLGQGLEFLIYFQGNSAPDKSGLPSDRFSAERTGGSVSTLTIQRTQQEDSAVYLCASSYGRAAYNEQFFGPGTRLTVL.

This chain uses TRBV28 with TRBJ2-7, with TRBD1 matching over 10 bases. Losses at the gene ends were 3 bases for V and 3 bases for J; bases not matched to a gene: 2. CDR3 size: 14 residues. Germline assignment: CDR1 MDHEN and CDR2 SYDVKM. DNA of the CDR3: TGTGCCAGCAGTTTGGGGGACAGGGGCTACGAGCAGTACTTC. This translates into CASSLGDRGYEQYF.

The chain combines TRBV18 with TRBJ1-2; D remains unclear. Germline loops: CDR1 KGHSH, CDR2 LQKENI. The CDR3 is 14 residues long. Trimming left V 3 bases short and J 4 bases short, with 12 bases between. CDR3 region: CASSPERTVYGYTF. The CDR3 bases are TGTGCCAGCTCACCCGAGAGGACCGTCTATGGCTACACCTTC.

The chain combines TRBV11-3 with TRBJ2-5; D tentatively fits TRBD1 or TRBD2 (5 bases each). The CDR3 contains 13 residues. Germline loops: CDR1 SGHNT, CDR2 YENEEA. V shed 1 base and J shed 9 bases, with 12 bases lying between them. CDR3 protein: CASSLGLQGPQYF. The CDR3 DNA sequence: TGTGCCAGCAGCTTAGGGCTGCAGGGACCCCAGTACTTC.

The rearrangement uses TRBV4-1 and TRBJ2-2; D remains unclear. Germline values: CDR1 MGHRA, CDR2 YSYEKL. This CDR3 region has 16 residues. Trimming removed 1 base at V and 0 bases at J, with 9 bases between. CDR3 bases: TGCGCCAGCAGCCAAGCTGCCGTGACGAACACCGGGGAGCTGTTTTTT. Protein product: CASSQAAVTNTGELFF.

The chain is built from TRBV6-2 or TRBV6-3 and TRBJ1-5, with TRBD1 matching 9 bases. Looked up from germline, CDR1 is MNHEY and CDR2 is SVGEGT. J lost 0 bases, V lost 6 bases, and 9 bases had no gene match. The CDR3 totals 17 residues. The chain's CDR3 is CASSPGQGRISNQPQHF. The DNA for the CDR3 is TGTGCCAGCAGCCCCGGACAGGGGCGAATTAGCAATCAGCCCCAGCATTTT.

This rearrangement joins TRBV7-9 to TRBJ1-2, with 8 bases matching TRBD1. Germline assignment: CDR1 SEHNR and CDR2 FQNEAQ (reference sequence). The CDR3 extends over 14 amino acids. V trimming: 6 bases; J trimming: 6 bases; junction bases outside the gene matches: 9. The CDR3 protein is CASSPPGGSNGYTF. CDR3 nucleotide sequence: TGTGCCAGCAGTCCTCCAGGGGGCTCCAATGGCTACACCTTC. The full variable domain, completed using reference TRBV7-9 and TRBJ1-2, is DTGVSQNPRHKITKRGQNVTFRCDPISEHNRLYWYRQTLGQGPEFLTYFQNEAQLEKSRLLSDRFSAERPKGSFSTLEIQRTEQGDSAMYLCASSPPGGSNGYTFGSGTRLTVV.

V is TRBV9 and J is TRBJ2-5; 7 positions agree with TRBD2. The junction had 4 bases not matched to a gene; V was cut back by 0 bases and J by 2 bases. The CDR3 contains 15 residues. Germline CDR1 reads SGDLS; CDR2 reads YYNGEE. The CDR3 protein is CASSVEGGPQETQYF. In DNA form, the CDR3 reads TGTGCCAGCAGCGTAGAGGGAGGGCCTCAAGAGACCCAGTACTTC.

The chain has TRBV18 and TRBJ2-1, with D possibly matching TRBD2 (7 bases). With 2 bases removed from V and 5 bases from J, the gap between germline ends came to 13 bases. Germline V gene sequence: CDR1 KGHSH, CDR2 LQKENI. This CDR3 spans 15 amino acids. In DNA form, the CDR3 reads TGTGCCAGCTCACCAGGGGAGGGGGAGGACAATGAGCAGTTCTTC. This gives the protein CASSPGEGEDNEQFF.

As DNA, the CDR3 is TGTGCCAGCAGCGCCGGGACAGGGGCTAACTATGGCTACACCTTC. As protein: CASSAGTGANYGYTF. The rearrangement uses TRBV13 and TRBJ1-2, with 10 bases that match TRBD1. The CDR3 is 15 amino acids. The J segment lost 0 bases and the V segment lost 5 bases, leaving 3 bases of the junction unmatched. The germline V gene encodes CDR1 PRHDT and CDR2 FYEKMQ (reference sequence).

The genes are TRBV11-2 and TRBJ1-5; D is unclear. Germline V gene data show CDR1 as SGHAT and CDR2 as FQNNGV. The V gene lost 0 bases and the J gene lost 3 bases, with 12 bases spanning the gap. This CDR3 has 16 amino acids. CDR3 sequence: CASSLDVVFDNQPQHF. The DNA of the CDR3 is TGTGCCAGCAGCTTAGATGTTGTTTTCGACAATCAGCCCCAGCATTTT.